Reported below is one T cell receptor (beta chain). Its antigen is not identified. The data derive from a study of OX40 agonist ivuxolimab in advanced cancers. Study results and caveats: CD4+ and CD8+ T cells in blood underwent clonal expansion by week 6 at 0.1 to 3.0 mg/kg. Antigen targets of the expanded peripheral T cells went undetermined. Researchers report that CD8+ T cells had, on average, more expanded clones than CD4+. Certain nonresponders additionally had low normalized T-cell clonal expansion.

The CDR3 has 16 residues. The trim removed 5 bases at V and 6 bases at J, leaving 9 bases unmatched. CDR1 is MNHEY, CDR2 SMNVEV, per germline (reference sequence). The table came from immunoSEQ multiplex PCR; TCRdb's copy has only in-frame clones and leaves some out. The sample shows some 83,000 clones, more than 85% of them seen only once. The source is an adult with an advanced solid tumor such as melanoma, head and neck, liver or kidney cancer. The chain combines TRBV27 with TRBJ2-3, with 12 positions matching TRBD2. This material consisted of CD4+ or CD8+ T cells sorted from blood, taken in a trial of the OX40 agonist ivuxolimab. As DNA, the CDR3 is TGTGCCAGCAGTATCTCGACTAGCGGGGGCCCGGATACGCAGTATTTT. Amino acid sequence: CASSISTSGGPDTQYF.